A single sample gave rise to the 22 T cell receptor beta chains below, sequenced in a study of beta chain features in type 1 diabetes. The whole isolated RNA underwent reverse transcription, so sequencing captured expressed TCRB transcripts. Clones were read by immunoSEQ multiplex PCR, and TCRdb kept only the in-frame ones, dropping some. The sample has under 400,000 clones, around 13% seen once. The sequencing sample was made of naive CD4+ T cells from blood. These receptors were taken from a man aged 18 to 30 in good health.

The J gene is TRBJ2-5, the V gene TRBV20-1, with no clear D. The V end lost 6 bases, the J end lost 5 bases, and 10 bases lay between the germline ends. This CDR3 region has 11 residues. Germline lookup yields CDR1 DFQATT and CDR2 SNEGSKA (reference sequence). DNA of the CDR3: TGCAGTGCATGGGCCCGGGAGACCCAGTACTTC. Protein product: CSAWARETQYF.

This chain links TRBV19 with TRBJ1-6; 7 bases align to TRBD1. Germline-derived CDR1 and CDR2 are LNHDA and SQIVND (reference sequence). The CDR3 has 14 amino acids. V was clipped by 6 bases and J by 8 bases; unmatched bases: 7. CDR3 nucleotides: TGTGCCAGTAGCCTGGGGGACAGAGATTCACCCCTCCACTTT. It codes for CASSLGDRDSPLHF. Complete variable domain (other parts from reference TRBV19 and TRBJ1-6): DGGITQSPKYLFRKEGQNVTLSCEQNLNHDAMYWYRQDPGQGLRLIYYSQIVNDFQKGDIAEGYSVSREKKESFPLTVTSAQKNPTAFYLCASSLGDRDSPLHFGNGTRLTVT.

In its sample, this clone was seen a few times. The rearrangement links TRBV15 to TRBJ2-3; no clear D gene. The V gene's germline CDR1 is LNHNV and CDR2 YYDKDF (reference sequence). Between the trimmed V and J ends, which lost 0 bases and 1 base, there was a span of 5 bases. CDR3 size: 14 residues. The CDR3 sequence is CATSRDTGTDTQYF. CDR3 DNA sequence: TGTGCCACCAGCAGAGATACAGGCACAGATACGCAGTATTTT. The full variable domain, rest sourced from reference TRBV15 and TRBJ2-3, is DAMVIQNPRYQVTQFGKPVTLSCSQTLNHNVMYWYQQKSSQAPKLLFHYYDKDFNNEADTPDNFQSRRPNTSFCFLDIRSPGLGDTAMYLCATSRDTGTDTQYFGPGTRLTVL.

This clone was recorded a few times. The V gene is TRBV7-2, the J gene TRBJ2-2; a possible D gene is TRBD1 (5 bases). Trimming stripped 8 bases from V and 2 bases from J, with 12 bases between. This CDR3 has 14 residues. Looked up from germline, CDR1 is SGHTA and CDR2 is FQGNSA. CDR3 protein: CASRRQSNTGELFF. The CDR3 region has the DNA TGTGCCAGCCGGAGACAGAGTAACACCGGGGAGCTGTTTTTT.

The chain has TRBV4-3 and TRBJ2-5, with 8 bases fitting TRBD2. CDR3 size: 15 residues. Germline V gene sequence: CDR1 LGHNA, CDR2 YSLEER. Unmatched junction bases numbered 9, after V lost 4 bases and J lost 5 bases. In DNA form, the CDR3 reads TGCGCCAGCAGCCGCCAGCGGGGGTTCCGGGAGACCCAGTACTTC. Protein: CASSRQRGFRETQYF.

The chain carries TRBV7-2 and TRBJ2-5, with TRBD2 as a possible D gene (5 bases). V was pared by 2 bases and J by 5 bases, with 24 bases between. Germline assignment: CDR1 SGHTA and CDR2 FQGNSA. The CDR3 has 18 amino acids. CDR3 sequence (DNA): TGTGCCAGCAGCTTATCTTTCACCCCCCGGGCGGGCGATGAGACCCAGTACTTC. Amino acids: CASSLSFTPRAGDETQYF.

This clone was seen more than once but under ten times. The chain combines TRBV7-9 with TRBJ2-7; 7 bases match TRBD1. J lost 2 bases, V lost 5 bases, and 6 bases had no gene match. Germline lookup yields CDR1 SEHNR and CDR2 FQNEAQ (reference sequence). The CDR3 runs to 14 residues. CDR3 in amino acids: CASSPQGVAYEQYF. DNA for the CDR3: TGTGCCAGCAGCCCCCAGGGGGTAGCCTACGAGCAGTACTTC. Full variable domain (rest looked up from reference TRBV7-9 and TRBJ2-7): DTGVSQNPRHKITKRGQNVTFRCDPISEHNRLYWYRQTLGQGPEFLTYFQNEAQLEKSRLLSDRFSAERPKGSFSTLEIQRTEQGDSAMYLCASSPQGVAYEQYFGPGTRLTVT.

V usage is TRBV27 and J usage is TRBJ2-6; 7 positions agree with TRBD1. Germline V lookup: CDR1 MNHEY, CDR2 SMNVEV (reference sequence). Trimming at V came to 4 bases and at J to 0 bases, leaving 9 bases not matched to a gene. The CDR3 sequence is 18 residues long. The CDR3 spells CASSSRGQIFSGANVLTF. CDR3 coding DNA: TGTGCCAGCAGTTCCCGGGGACAGATTTTCTCTGGGGCCAACGTCCTGACTTTC. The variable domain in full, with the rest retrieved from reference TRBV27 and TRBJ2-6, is EAQVTQNPRYLITVTGKKLTVTCSQNMNHEYMSWYRQDPGLGLRQIYYSMNVEVTDKGDVPEGYKVSRKEKRNFPLILESPSPNQTSLYFCASSSRGQIFSGANVLTFGAGSRLTVL.

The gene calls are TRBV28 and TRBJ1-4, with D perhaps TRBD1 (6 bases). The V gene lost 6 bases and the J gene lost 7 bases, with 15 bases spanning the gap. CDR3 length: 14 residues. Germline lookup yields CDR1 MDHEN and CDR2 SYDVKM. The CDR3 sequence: CASRDSPSVEKLFF. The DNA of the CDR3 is TGTGCCAGCAGGGACAGTCCCTCTGTTGAAAAACTGTTTTTT.

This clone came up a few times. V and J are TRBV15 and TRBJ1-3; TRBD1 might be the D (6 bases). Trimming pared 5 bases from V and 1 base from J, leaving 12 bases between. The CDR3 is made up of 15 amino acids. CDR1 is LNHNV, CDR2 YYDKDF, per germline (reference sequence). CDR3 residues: CATSAGVRSGNTIYF. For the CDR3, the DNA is TGTGCCACCAGCGCAGGGGTGAGGTCTGGAAACACCATATATTTT.

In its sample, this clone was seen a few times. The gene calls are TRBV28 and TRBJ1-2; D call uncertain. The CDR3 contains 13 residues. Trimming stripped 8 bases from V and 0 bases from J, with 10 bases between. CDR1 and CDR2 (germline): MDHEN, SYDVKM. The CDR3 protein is CASRFAANYGYTF. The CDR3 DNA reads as TGTGCCAGCCGGTTTGCTGCTAACTATGGCTACACCTTC.

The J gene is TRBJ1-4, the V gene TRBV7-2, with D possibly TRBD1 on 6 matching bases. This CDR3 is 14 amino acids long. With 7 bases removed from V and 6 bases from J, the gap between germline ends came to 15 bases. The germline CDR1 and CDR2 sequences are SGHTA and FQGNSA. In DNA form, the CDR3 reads TGTGCCAGCAACGCTCCGGGACATTATGAAAAACTGTTTTTT. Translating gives CASNAPGHYEKLFF. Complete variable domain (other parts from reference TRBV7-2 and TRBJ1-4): GAGVSQSPSNKVTEKGKDVELRCDPISGHTALYWYRQSLGQGLEFLIYFQGNSAPDKSGLPSDRFSAERTGGSVSTLTIQRTQQEDSAVYLCASNAPGHYEKLFFGSGTQLSVL.

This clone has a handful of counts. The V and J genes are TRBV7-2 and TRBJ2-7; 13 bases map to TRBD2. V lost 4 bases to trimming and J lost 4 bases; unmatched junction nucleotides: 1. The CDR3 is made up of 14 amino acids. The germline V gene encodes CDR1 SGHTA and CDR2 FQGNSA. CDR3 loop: CASSWTSGSYEQYF. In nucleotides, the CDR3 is TGTGCCAGCAGCTGGACTAGCGGGAGTTACGAGCAGTACTTC.

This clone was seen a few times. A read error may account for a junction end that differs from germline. CDR3 bases: TGTGCCAGCAGTCCCATGACCGGGATCCCAGGGGATTTT. It translates to CASSPMTGIPGDF. The genes are TRBV6-1 and TRBJ2-3, with D possibly being TRBD1 (6 bases). CDR3 length: 13 residues. Germline CDR1 MNHNS, CDR2 SASEGT.

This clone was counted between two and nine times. CDR3 residues: CASSVGPTDTQYF. The CDR3 DNA is TGTGCCAGCAGCGTGGGGCCCACAGATACGCAGTATTTT. This sequence joins TRBV9 and TRBJ2-3, with a tentative D call TRBD1 (5 bases). The CDR3 has 13 amino acids. CDR1 is SGDLS, CDR2 YYNGEE, per germline. V was clipped by 2 bases and J by 2 bases, with 6 bases between them.

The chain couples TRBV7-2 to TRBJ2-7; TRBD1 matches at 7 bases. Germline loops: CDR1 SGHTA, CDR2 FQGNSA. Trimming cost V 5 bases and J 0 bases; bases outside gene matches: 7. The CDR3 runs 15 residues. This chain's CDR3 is CASSLQGQSSYEQYF. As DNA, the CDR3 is TGTGCCAGCAGCCTACAGGGGCAGAGCTCCTACGAGCAGTACTTC.

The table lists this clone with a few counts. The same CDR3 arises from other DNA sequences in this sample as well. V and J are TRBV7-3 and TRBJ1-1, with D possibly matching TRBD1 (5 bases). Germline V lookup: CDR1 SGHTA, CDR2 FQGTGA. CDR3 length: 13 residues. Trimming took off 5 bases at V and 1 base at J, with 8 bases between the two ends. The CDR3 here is CASSLDRNTEAFF. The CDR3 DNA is TGTGCCAGCAGCCTAGACAGGAACACTGAAGCTTTCTTT.

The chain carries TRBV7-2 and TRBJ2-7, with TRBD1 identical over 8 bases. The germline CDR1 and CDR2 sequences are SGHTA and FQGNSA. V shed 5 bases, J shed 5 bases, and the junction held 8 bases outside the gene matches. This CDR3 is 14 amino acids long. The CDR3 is CASSPRTGLDEQYF. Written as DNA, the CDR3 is TGTGCCAGCAGCCCCAGGACAGGGCTTGACGAGCAGTACTTC.

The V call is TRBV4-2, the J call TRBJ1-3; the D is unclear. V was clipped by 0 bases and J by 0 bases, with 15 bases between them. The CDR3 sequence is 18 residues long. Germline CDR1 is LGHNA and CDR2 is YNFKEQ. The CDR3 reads CASSQDPAGASSGNTIYF. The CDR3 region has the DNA TGTGCCAGCAGCCAAGACCCTGCCGGAGCGAGCTCTGGAAACACCATATATTTT.

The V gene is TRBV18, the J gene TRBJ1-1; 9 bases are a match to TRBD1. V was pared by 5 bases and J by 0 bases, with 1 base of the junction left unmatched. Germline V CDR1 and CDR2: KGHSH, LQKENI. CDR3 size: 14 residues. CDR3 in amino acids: CASSGQGMNTEAFF. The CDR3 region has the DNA TGTGCCAGCTCAGGACAGGGGATGAACACTGAAGCTTTCTTT. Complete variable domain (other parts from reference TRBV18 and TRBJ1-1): NAGVMQNPRHLVRRRGQEARLRCSPMKGHSHVYWYRQLPEEGLKFMVYLQKENIIDESGMPKERFSAEFPKEGPSILRIQQVVRGDSAAYFCASSGQGMNTEAFFGQGTRLTVV.

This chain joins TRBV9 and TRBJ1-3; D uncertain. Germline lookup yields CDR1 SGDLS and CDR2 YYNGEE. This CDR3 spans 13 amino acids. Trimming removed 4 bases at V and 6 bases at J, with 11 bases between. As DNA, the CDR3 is TGTGCCAGCAGCTCCCAGATTACAAACACCATATATTTT. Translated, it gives CASSSQITNTIYF.

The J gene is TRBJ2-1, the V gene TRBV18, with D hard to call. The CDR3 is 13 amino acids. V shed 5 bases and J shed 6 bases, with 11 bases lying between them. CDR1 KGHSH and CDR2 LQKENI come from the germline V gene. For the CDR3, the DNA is TGTGCCAGCTCATCGGGTCCCGCCAATGAGCAGTTCTTC. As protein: CASSSGPANEQFF. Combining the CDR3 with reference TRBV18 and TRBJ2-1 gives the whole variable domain NAGVMQNPRHLVRRRGQEARLRCSPMKGHSHVYWYRQLPEEGLKFMVYLQKENIIDESGMPKERFSAEFPKEGPSILRIQQVVRGDSAAYFCASSSGPANEQFFGPGTRLTVL.